The 18 T cell receptor beta chains below come from one sample, sequenced in a study of neurological immune-mediated disorders. Using its own MiXCR run on the 5' RACE reads, TCRdb lists one record per CDR3 protein. The sample yields around 80,000 distinct CDR3 sequences, 10% to 13% seen once. The sequencing input was PBMCs. These TCRs come from a man in his forties or fifties in good health.

This clonotype came up many times. The chain employs TRBV3-1 and TRBJ2-2, with TRBD1 matching 12 bases. Trimming took 4 bases from V and 5 from J; bases not matched to a gene: 8. The CDR3 is made up of 17 amino acids. Germline lookup yields CDR1 LGHDT and CDR2 YNNKEL (reference sequence). CDR3 coding DNA: TGTGCCAGCAGCCGCCCGGGACAGGGGGCGATGACCGGGGAGCTGTTTTTT. As protein: CASSRPGQGAMTGELFF.

V usage is TRBV29-1 and J usage is TRBJ2-1; a weak D match, TRBD2 (6 bases). V dropped 4 bases and J dropped 5 bases, with 12 bases sitting between them. The CDR3 spans 13 residues. Germline V gives CDR1 SQVTM, CDR2 ANQGSEA. The CDR3 DNA sequence: TGCAGCGTTGGTGGGGGGTCCCACAATGAGCAGTTCTTC. It yields the protein CSVGGGSHNEQFF.

In this sample, this clonotype turned up many times. The chain joins TRBV28 to TRBJ1-1, with no clear D. The CDR3 consists of 13 residues. The germline gives CDR1 MDHEN, CDR2 SYDVKM. The germline V and J ends were trimmed by 5 bases and 0 bases, with 7 bases remaining between them. This CDR3 reads CASSPLMNTEAFF. CDR3 DNA sequence: TGTGCCAGCAGTCCCCTAATGAACACTGAAGCTTTCTTT.

Comment on this clonotype: The junction does not match germline at one end; this may be a read error. This sequence joins TRBV28 and TRBJ2-1; D may match TRBD1 or TRBD2 (5 bases each). Germline CDR1 is MDHEN and CDR2 is SYDVKM. The CDR3 covers 15 residues. CDR3 protein: CATSSMGRPDNEQFF. The CDR3 DNA follows: TGTGCCACCAGTTCAATGGGACGGCCCGACAATGAGCAGTTCTTC.

This clonotype was observed many times. The chain joins TRBV4-1 to TRBJ2-2; tentative D call: TRBD2 (6 bases). Germline V gene sequence: CDR1 MGHRA, CDR2 YSYEKL. CDR3 length: 16 residues. Trimming shortened V by 2 bases and J by 7 bases, and 17 bases separated the two germline ends. The CDR3 sequence: CASSQIFGSVNGELFF. CDR3 sequence (DNA): TGCGCCAGCAGCCAAATATTCGGGAGTGTTAACGGGGAGCTGTTTTTT.

Ten or more counts support this clonotype. This chain joins TRBV20-1 and TRBJ2-2, with D perhaps being TRBD1 or TRBD2 (5 bases each). The V gene lost 4 bases and the J gene lost 2 bases, with 8 bases spanning the gap. The CDR3 consists of 13 residues. The germline CDR1 and CDR2 sequences are DFQATT and SNEGSKA (reference sequence). DNA for the CDR3: TGCAGTGCTATGGGGACCAACACCGGGGAGCTGTTTTTT. Translation: CSAMGTNTGELFF.

This clonotype was found many times. This rearrangement joins TRBV20-1 to TRBJ2-3; 7 bases align to TRBD2. The CDR3 spans 15 residues. Germline CDR1 and CDR2: DFQATT and SNEGSKA (reference sequence). With 6 bases clipped from V and 6 bases from J, the junction kept 15 bases outside the gene matches. The CDR3 coding sequence is TGCAGTGCGAGTGAGGCGGGGGAATTAATGGATACGCAGTATTTT. Its protein product is CSASEAGELMDTQYF.

About this clonotype itself: One base away lies a much larger clone, so this may be a sequencing read error. The chain couples TRBV5-1 to TRBJ1-1; D perhaps matches TRBD1 (5 bases). The germline gives CDR1 SGHRS, CDR2 YFSETQ. The germline V and J ends were trimmed by 4 bases and 2 bases, with 15 bases remaining between them. The CDR3 has 15 amino acids. CDR3 loop: CASSPGPTVNTEAFF. DNA of the CDR3: TGCGCCAGCAGCCCCGGTCCGACAGTAAACACTGAAGCTTTCTTT.

This clonotype occurred many times. V gene TRBV18 combines with J gene TRBJ1-1, with 7 bases that match TRBD1. The germline gives CDR1 KGHSH, CDR2 LQKENI. CDR3 size: 14 residues. Germline trimming cut 5 bases from V and 1 base from J; bases unmatched to any gene: 4. CDR3 sequence: CASSGGTENTEAFF. CDR3 nucleotides: TGTGCCAGCTCAGGCGGGACAGAGAACACTGAAGCTTTCTTT.

This clonotype was counted many times. This sequence joins TRBV5-1 and TRBJ2-2, with D perhaps matching TRBD2 (6 bases). V was shortened by 0 bases and J by 6 bases, with 12 bases between the two germline ends. There are 15 residues in the CDR3. Germline V gene data show CDR1 as SGHRS and CDR2 as YFSETQ. The CDR3 DNA reads TGCGCCAGCAGCTTGGAAACTAGCTATTCCGGGGAGCTGTTTTTT. Its protein is CASSLETSYSGELFF.

This clonotype came up a few times. The V gene is TRBV15, the J gene TRBJ1-6; no reliable D call. Trimming pared 1 base from V and 6 bases from J, leaving 7 bases between. There are 14 residues in the CDR3. From germline, CDR1 is LNHNV and CDR2 YYDKDF (reference sequence). CDR3 in amino acids: CATSRGAINSPLHF. The DNA of the CDR3 is TGTGCCACCAGCAGAGGGGCGATTAATTCACCCCTCCACTTT.

This clonotype appeared many times. The chain couples TRBV11-2 to TRBJ2-7; 10 nucleotides agree with TRBD1. Trimming removed 4 bases from V and 4 bases from J; junction bases left unmatched: 7. In germline, CDR1 is SGHAT, CDR2 FQNNGV. CDR3 size: 15 residues. In DNA, the CDR3 is TGTGCCAGCAGCTCCGGACAGGGGGGGAGGTACGAGCAGTACTTC. The encoded protein is CASSSGQGGRYEQYF. Using reference TRBV11-2 and TRBJ2-7 for the parts outside the CDR3, the full variable domain is EAGVAQSPRYKIIEKRQSVAFWCNPISGHATLYWYQQILGQGPKLLIQFQNNGVVDDSQLPKDRFSAERLKGVDSTLKIQPAKLEDSAVYLCASSSGQGGRYEQYFGPGTRLTVT.

The sample holds many counts of this clonotype. The chain has TRBV7-3 and TRBJ2-3; TRBD2 agrees at 12 bases. Trimming took 4 bases from V and 4 from J; bases not matched to a gene: 3. The CDR3 sequence is 15 residues long. Per germline, CDR1 SGHTA and CDR2 FQGTGA. For the CDR3, the DNA is TGTGCCAGCAGCTCGGGACTAGCGGGTGCAGATACGCAGTATTTT. Protein: CASSSGLAGADTQYF.

A note on this clonotype: Likely a read error: the CDR3 ends without its conserved phenylalanine or tryptophan. This chain connects TRBV6-5 to TRBJ2-5; 11 nucleotides agree with TRBD2. The J call may be wrong; the DNA end is better matched by TRBJ2-7. Germline V lookup: CDR1 MNHEY, CDR2 SVGAGI. This CDR3 comprises 14 residues. CDR3 region: CASTQLAGAYEQYI. The DNA of the CDR3 is TGTGCCAGCACCCAACTAGCGGGGGCCTACGAGCAGTACATC.

By proportion, this clonotype is medium-sized. V and J are TRBV10-3 and TRBJ1-5; the D is unclear. The CDR3 is 15 amino acids. V was clipped by 3 bases and J by 7 bases, with 16 bases between them. Germline V gene sequence: CDR1 ENHRY, CDR2 SYGVKD. The CDR3 coding sequence is TGTGCCATCAGTGATGTCCTAGGGCGGATCCAGCCCCAGCATTTT. It translates to CAISDVLGRIQPQHF.

In this sample, this clonotype turned up many times. The CDR3 reads CASSFGPRLLGRETQYF. CDR3 coding DNA: TGTGCCAGCAGTTTTGGCCCCCGGTTGCTGGGACGGGAGACCCAGTACTTC. V usage is TRBV12-3 or TRBV12-4 and J usage is TRBJ2-5; D may correspond to TRBD1 or TRBD2 (5 bases each). The V gene lost 3 bases and the J gene lost 5 bases, with 22 bases spanning the gap. This CDR3 contains 17 residues.

The chain has TRBV3-1 and TRBJ2-4; D is unclear. Trimming left V 4 bases short and J 0 bases short, with 13 bases between. Germline CDR1 and CDR2: LGHDT and YNNKEL (reference sequence). CDR3 size: 16 residues. CDR3 protein: CASSLIRRIAKNIQYF. The DNA of the CDR3 is TGTGCCAGCAGCCTCATCAGGAGAATAGCCAAAAACATTCAGTACTTC.

This clonotype was observed a few times. This chain uses TRBV2 with TRBJ2-2; 7 bases agree with TRBD1. The CDR3 covers 13 residues. V was pared by 6 bases and J by 4 bases, with 2 bases of the junction left unmatched. Germline V gives CDR1 SNHLY, CDR2 FYNNEI. The CDR3: CASRDRTTGELFF. The CDR3 DNA follows: TGTGCCAGCAGGGACAGGACCACCGGGGAGCTGTTTTTT.